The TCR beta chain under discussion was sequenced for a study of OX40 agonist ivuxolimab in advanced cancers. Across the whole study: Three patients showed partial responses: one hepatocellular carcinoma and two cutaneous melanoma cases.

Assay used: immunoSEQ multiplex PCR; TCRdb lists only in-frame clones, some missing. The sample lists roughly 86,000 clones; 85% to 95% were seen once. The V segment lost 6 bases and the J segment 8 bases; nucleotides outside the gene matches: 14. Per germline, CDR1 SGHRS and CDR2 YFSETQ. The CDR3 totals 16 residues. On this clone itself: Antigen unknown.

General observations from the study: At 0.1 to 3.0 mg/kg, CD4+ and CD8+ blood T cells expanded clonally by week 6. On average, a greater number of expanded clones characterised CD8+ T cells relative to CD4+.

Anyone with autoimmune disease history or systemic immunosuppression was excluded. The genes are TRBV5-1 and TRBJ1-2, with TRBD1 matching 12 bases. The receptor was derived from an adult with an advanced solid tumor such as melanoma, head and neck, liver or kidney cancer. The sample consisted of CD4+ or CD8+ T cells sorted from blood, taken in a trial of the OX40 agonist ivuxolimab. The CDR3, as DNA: TGCGCCAGCACCTTCGTCCCGGGACAGGGGGCGGAAGGCTACACCTTC. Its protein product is CASTFVPGQGAEGYTF.